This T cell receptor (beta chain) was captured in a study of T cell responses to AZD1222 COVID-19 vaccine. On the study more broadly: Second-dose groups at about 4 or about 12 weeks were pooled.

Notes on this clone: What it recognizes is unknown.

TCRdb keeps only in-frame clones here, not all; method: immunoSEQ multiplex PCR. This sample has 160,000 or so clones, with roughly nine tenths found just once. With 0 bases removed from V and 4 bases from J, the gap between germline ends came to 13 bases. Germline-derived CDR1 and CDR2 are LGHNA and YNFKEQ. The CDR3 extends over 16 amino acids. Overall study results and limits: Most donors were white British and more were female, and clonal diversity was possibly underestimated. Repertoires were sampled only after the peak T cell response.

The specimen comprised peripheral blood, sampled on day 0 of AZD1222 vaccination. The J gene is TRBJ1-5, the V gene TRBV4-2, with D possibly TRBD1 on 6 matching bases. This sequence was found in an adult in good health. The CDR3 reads CASSQEGAGGNQPQHF. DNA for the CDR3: TGTGCCAGCAGCCAAGAGGGGGCTGGGGGGAATCAGCCCCAGCATTTT.